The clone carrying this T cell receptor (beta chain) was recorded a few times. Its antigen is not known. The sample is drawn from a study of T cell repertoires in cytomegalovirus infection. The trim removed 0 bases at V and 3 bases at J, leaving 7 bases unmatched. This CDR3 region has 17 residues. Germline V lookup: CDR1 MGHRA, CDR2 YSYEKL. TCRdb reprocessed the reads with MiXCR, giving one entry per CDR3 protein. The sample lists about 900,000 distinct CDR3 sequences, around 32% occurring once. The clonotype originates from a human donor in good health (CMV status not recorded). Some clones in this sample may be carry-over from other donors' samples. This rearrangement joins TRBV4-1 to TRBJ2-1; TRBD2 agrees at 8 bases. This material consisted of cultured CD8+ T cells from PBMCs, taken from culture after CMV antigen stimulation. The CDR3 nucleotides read TGCGCCAGCAGCCAAGATCCCGGACTAGCTTTCTACAATGAGCAGTTCTTC. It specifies CASSQDPGLAFYNEQFF.